Presented here are 2 T cell receptor beta chains from one specimen sequenced in a study of shared clonotypes between healthy human individuals. The method was immunoSEQ multiplex PCR; TCRdb's version includes in-frame clones alone and lacks a portion of them. Here the sample spans under 2,500,000 clones, 95% being singletons. Sequencing was carried out using naive CD4+ T cells sorted from blood. Subset noted: CD45RA+ positively selected. These receptors were collected from a man aged 18 to 35 in good health.

A remark on this clone: At the DNA level, this CDR3 is encoded by other sequences in the same sample as well. This chain links TRBV29-1 with TRBJ1-2; D not certain. The V gene lost 3 bases and the J gene lost 6 bases, with 8 bases spanning the gap. This CDR3 has 11 residues. Germline V gene data show CDR1 as SQVTM and CDR2 as ANQGSEA. The CDR3 DNA sequence: TGCAGCGTTGAGTCGGGAGATGGCTACACCTTC. Residues: CSVESGDGYTF.

The genes are TRBV2 and TRBJ2-5, with D tentatively TRBD2 (6 bases). V was shortened by 5 bases and J by 6 bases, with 19 bases between the two germline ends. Germline values: CDR1 SNHLY, CDR2 FYNNEI. This CDR3 spans 15 amino acids. CDR3 in DNA: TGTGCCAGCAGTCCCCGGGCAGCGGGTGAACAGACCCAGTACTTC. This gives the protein CASSPRAAGEQTQYF.